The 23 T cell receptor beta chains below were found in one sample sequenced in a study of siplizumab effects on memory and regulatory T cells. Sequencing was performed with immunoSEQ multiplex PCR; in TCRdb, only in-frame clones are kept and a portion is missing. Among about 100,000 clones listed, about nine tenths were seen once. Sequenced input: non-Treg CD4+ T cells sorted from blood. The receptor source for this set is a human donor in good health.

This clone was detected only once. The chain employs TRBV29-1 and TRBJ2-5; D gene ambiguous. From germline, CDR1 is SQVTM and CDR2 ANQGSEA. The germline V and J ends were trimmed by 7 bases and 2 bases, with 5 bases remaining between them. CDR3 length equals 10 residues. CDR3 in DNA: TGCAGCGCCGGACAAGAGACCCAGTACTTC. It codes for CSAGQETQYF.

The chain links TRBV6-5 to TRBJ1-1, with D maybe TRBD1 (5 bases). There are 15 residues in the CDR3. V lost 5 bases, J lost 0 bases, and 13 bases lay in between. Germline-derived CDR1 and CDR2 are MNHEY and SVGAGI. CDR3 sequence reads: CASSARQGLNTEAFF. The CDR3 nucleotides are TGTGCCAGCAGTGCCCGCCAGGGCTTGAACACTGAAGCTTTCTTT.

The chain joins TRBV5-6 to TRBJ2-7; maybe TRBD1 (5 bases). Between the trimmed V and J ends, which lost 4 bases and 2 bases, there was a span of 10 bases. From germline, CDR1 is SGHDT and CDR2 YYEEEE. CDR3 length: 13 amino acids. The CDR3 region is CASSQTATYEQYF. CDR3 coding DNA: TGTGCCAGCAGCCAGACAGCAACCTACGAGCAGTACTTC.

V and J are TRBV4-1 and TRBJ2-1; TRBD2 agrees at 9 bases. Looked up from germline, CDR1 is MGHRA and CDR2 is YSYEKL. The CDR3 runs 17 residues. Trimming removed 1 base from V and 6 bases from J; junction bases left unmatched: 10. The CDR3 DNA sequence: TGCGCCAGCAGCCAAGGCGGACTAGCGACATTTTCCAATGAGCAGTTCTTC. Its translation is CASSQGGLATFSNEQFF.

CDR3 sequence (DNA): TGTGCCAGCAGTCCGACAGGGGATGTGCATCAGCCCCAGCATTTT. Residues: CASSPTGDVHQPQHF. J is TRBJ1-5 and V is TRBV28; 8 nucleotides line up with TRBD1. Trimming cost V 5 bases and J 5 bases; bases outside gene matches: 8. The CDR3 spans 15 residues. CDR1 is MDHEN and CDR2 is SYDVKM in the germline V gene.

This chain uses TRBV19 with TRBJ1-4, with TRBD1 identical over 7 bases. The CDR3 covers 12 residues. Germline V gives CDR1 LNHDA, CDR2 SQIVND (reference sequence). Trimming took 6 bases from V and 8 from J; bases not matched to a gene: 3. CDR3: CASSRGWEKLFF. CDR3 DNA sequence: TGTGCCAGTAGCAGGGGGTGGGAAAAACTGTTTTTT.

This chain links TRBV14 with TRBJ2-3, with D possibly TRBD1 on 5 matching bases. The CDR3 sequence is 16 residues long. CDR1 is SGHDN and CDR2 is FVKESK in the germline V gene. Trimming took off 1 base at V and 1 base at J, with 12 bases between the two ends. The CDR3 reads CASSQGTGIGTDTQYF. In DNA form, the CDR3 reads TGTGCCAGCAGCCAAGGAACAGGCATTGGCACAGATACGCAGTATTTT.

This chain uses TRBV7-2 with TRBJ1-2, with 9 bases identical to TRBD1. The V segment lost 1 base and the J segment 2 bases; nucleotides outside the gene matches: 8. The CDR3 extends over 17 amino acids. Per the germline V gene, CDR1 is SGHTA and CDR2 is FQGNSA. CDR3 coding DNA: TGTGCCAGCAGCTTAGGACAGGGGGGAAGTCGGAACTATGGCTACACCTTC. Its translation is CASSLGQGGSRNYGYTF.

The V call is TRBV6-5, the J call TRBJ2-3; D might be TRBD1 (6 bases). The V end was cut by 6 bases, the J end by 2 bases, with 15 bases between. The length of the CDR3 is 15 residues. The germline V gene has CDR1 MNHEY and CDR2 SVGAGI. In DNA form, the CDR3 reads TGTGCCAGCAGCCGCCTTACAGGGTTCACAGATACGCAGTATTTT. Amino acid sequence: CASSRLTGFTDTQYF.

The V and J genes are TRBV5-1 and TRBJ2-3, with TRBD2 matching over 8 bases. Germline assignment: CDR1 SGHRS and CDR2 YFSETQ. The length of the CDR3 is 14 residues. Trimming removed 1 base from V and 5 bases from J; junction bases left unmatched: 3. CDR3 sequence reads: CASSLRLAGDTQYF. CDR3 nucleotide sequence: TGCGCCAGCAGCTTGCGTCTAGCGGGAGATACGCAGTATTTT.

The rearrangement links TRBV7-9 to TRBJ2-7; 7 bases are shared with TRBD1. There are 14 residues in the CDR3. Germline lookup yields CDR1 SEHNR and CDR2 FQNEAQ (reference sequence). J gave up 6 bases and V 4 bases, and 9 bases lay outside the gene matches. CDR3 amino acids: CASSYGQARGEQYF. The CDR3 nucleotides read TGTGCCAGCAGCTACGGACAGGCCCGCGGCGAGCAGTACTTC.

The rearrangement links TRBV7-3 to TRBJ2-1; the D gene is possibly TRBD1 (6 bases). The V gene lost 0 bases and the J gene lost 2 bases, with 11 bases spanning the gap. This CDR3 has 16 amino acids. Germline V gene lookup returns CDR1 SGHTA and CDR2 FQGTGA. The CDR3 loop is CASSLTFGTTYNEQFF. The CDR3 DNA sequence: TGTGCCAGCAGCTTAACGTTCGGGACAACCTACAATGAGCAGTTCTTC.

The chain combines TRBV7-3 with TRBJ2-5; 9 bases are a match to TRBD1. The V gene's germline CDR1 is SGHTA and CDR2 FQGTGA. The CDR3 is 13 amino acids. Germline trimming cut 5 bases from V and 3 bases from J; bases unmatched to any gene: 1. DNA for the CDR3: TGTGCCAGCAGCCGGGACAGGGAAGAGACCCAGTACTTC. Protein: CASSRDREETQYF.

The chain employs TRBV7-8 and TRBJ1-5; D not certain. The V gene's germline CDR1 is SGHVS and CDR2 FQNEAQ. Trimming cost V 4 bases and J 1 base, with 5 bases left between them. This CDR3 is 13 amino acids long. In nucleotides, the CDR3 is TGTGCCAGCAGCTACGACAGCAATCAGCCCCAGCATTTT. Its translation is CASSYDSNQPQHF.

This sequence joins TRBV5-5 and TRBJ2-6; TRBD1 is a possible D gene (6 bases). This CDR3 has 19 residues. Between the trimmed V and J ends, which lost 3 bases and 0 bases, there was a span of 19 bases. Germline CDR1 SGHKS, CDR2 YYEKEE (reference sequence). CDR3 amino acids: CASSSTGQGSSSGANVLTF. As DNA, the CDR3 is TGTGCCAGCAGCTCAACCGGGCAGGGGTCATCCTCTGGGGCCAACGTCCTGACTTTC.

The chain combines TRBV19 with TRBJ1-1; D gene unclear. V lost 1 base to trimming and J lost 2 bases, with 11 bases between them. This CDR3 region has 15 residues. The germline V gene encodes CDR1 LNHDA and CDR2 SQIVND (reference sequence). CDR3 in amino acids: CASSIARHANTEAFF. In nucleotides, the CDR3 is TGTGCCAGTAGTATAGCGAGACACGCTAACACTGAAGCTTTCTTT.

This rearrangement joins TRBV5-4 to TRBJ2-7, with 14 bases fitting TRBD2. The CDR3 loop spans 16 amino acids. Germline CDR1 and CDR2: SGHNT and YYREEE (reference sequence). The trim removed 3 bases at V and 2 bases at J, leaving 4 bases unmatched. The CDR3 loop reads CASSSQTSGRAYEQYF. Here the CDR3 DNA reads TGTGCCAGCAGCTCCCAGACTAGCGGGAGGGCCTACGAGCAGTACTTC.

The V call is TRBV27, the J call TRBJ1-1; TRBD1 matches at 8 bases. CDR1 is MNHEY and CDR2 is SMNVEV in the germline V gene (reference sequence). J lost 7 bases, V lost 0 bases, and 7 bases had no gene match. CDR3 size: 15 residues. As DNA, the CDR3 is TGTGCCAGCAGTTTATCGCCGACAGGGGTTGGTGAAGCTTTCTTT. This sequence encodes CASSLSPTGVGEAFF.

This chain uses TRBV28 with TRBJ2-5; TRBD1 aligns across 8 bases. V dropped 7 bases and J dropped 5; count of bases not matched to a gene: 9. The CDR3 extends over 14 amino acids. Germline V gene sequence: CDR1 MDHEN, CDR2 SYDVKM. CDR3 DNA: TGTGCCAGCAATTACCTACAGGGGGAGGAGACCCAGTACTTC. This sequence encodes CASNYLQGEETQYF.

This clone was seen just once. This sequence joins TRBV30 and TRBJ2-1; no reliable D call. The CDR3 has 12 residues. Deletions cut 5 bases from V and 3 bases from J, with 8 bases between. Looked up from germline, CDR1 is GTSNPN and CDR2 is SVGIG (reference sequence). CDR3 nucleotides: TGTGCCTGGGAAAGAAACTACAATGAGCAGTTCTTC. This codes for CAWERNYNEQFF.

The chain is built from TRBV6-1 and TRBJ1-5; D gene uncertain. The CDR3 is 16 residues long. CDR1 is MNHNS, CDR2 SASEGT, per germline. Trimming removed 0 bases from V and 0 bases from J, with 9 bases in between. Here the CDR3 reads CASSEADGNSNQPQHF. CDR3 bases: TGTGCCAGCAGTGAAGCCGACGGTAATAGCAATCAGCCCCAGCATTTT.

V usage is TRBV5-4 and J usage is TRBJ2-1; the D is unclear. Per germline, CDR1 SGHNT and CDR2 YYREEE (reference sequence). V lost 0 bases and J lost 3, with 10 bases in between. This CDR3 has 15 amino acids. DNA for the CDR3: TGTGCCAGCAGCTTGGGGAGTACGGACTACAATGAGCAGTTCTTC. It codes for CASSLGSTDYNEQFF.

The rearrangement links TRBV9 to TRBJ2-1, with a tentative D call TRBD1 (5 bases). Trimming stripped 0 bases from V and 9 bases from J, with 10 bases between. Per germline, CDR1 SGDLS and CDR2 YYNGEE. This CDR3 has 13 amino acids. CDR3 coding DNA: TGTGCCAGCAGCGTAGACCAGGGCACTGAGCAGTTCTTC. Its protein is CASSVDQGTEQFF.